This passage covers 19 T cell receptor beta chains from one sample sequenced in a study of graft-versus-host responses after intestinal transplantation. Assay: immunoSEQ multiplex PCR; the TCRdb copy retains only in-frame clones and omits some. The repertoire holds 20,000 to 25,000 clones, with roughly 95% as singletons. The source material was PBMCs, sampled 156 days after intestinal transplant. The receptors were sampled from a human patient who received an intestinal transplant, so some T cells may come from the graft donor.

J is TRBJ2-7 and V is TRBV6-1; 9 positions match TRBD1. Germline CDR1 reads MNHNS; CDR2 reads SASEGT. V shed 0 bases and J 4 bases; nucleotides not matched to a gene: 1. There are 14 residues in the CDR3. CDR3 sequence reads: CASSEAGTGYEQYF. In DNA, the CDR3 is TGTGCCAGCAGTGAAGCCGGGACAGGGTACGAGCAGTACTTC.

This sequence joins TRBV19 and TRBJ2-1, with 8 bases that match TRBD2. This CDR3 is 15 amino acids long. V lost 6 bases to trimming and J lost 7 bases; unmatched junction nucleotides: 11. Germline CDR1 reads LNHDA; CDR2 reads SQIVND (reference sequence). The CDR3 bases are TGTGCCAGTAGGGAGAATAGCGGGGTGACTAATGAGCAGTTCTTC. Protein: CASRENSGVTNEQFF.

V gene TRBV5-6 combines with J gene TRBJ2-7, with D maybe TRBD2 (5 bases). V lost 4 bases to trimming and J lost 6 bases, with 11 bases between them. The germline V gene encodes CDR1 SGHDT and CDR2 YYEEEE. The CDR3 loop spans 12 amino acids. CDR3 loop: CASSPAAGEQYF. Here the CDR3 DNA reads TGTGCCAGCAGCCCGGCCGCGGGCGAGCAGTACTTC.

The rearrangement uses TRBV30 and TRBJ1-2; D remains ambiguous. The CDR3 sequence is 13 residues long. Trimming took 3 bases from V and 0 from J, leaving 8 bases between them. CDR1 and CDR2 (germline): GTSNPN, SVGIG (reference sequence). As DNA, the CDR3 is TGTGCCTGGAGAGAAGTCCCTAACTATGGCTACACCTTC. This codes for CAWREVPNYGYTF.

The CDR3 reads CASSQIGDRDTEAFF. CDR3 sequence (DNA): TGCGCCAGCAGTCAAATCGGGGACAGGGACACTGAAGCTTTCTTT. The J gene is TRBJ1-1, the V gene TRBV23-1, with 9 bases fitting TRBD1. TRBV23-1 is recorded as an ORF, its role being uncertain. CDR3 length equals 15 residues. With V trimmed by 2 bases and J by 3 bases, 4 bases remained unmatched.

The chain combines TRBV4-3 with TRBJ2-2; no clear D. The CDR3 extends over 12 amino acids. Trimming removed 1 base at V and 7 bases at J, with 4 bases between. From germline, CDR1 is LGHNA and CDR2 YSLEER. CDR3 region: CASSQVVGELFF. DNA for the CDR3: TGCGCCAGCAGCCAAGTGGTCGGGGAGCTGTTTTTT.

The genes are TRBV4-1 and TRBJ1-2, with D unclear. The germline V gene encodes CDR1 MGHRA and CDR2 YSYEKL. V lost 1 base and J 10 bases, leaving 10 bases between the germline ends. The CDR3 is 12 residues long. This chain's CDR3 is CASSQAIGAYTF. CDR3 sequence (DNA): TGCGCCAGCAGCCAAGCCATAGGAGCCTACACCTTC.

The chain has TRBV28 and TRBJ1-3, with TRBD1 identical over 7 bases. After removal of 4 bases from V and 2 bases from J, the junction contained 2 bases not matched to a gene. This CDR3 region has 14 residues. Germline V lookup: CDR1 MDHEN, CDR2 SYDVKM. The CDR3 DNA follows: TGTGCCAGCAGTTCAGGGGGGACTGGAAACACCATATATTTT. It yields the protein CASSSGGTGNTIYF.

The V gene is TRBV7-9, the J gene TRBJ2-1; unclear D gene. V was clipped by 5 bases and J by 6 bases, with 8 bases between them. Germline V CDR1 and CDR2: SEHNR, FQNEAQ (reference sequence). The CDR3 has 12 residues. CDR3 nucleotide sequence: TGTGCCAGCAGCCGCGACGCCAATGAGCAGTTCTTC. Its protein product is CASSRDANEQFF.

The gene calls are TRBV5-6 and TRBJ2-7; 7 positions agree with TRBD2. The V segment lost 4 bases and the J segment 7 bases; nucleotides outside the gene matches: 8. The V gene's germline CDR1 is SGHDT and CDR2 YYEEEE. The CDR3 runs to 13 residues. The CDR3 spells CASSHTSVREQYF. The CDR3 nucleotides are TGTGCCAGCAGCCATACTAGCGTTCGGGAGCAGTACTTC.

This clone appeared once. The chain joins TRBV19 to TRBJ2-7; D is unclear. The CDR3 totals 11 residues. V lost 5 bases and J 3 bases, leaving 5 bases between the germline ends. Germline values: CDR1 LNHDA, CDR2 SQIVND (reference sequence). The CDR3 DNA reads TGTGCCAGTAGTCAAAACTACGAGCAGTACTTC. It encodes CASSQNYEQYF. Full variable domain (missing parts from reference TRBV19 and TRBJ2-7): DGGITQSPKYLFRKEGQNVTLSCEQNLNHDAMYWYRQDPGQGLRLIYYSQIVNDFQKGDIAEGYSVSREKKESFPLTVTSAQKNPTAFYLCASSQNYEQYFGPGTRLTVT.

The rearrangement joins TRBV15 to TRBJ2-4; D tentatively reads TRBD1 or TRBD2 (6 bases each). The V gene's germline CDR1 is LNHNV and CDR2 YYDKDF (reference sequence). The germline V and J ends were trimmed by 4 bases and 6 bases, with 16 bases remaining between them. This CDR3 is 15 amino acids long. The CDR3 DNA reads as TGTGCCACCAGCACCGGCCGGGGGCCCAGAAACATTCAGTACTTC. Encoded protein: CATSTGRGPRNIQYF.

The V call is TRBV5-1, the J call TRBJ2-5; the match to TRBD2 covers 10 bases. The CDR3 totals 15 residues. J lost 2 bases, V lost 3 bases, and 4 bases had no gene match. Germline assignment: CDR1 SGHRS and CDR2 YFSETQ. The CDR3, as DNA: TGCGCCAGCAGCTCCTGGACTAGCGGACAAGAGACCCAGTACTTC. Its translation: CASSSWTSGQETQYF. The full variable domain, its missing parts supplied by reference TRBV5-1 and TRBJ2-5, is KAGVTQTPRYLIKTRGQQVTLSCSPISGHRSVSWYQQTPGQGLQFLFEYFSETQRNKGNFPGRFSGRQFSNSRSEMNVSTLELGDSALYLCASSSWTSGQETQYFGPGTRLLVL.

The rearrangement uses TRBV7-3 and TRBJ2-7; a possible D gene is TRBD1 (6 bases). The CDR3 runs to 13 residues. Trimming removed 6 bases at V and 3 bases at J, with 12 bases between. The V gene's germline CDR1 is SGHTA and CDR2 FQGTGA. The CDR3 is CASRQGSFYEQYF. CDR3 nucleotide sequence: TGTGCCAGCAGACAGGGAAGTTTCTACGAGCAGTACTTC.

This clone was detected a few times. The chain carries TRBV4-3 and TRBJ2-3; no clear D. V gave up 2 bases and J gave up 4 bases, with 7 bases separating them. The germline V gene encodes CDR1 LGHNA and CDR2 YSLEER. The CDR3 is 13 amino acids. The CDR3 is CASSQQLPDTQYF. As DNA, the CDR3 is TGCGCCAGCAGCCAACAACTACCAGATACGCAGTATTTT.

The V call is TRBV27, the J call TRBJ2-7, with 13 nucleotides matching TRBD2. The CDR3 runs 16 residues. From germline, CDR1 is MNHEY and CDR2 SMNVEV (reference sequence). Unmatched junction bases numbered 7, after V lost 6 bases and J lost 2 bases. In nucleotides, the CDR3 is TGTGCCAGCAGGGGGACCGGGACTAGCGGGACCTACGAGCAGTACTTC. Its protein product is CASRGTGTSGTYEQYF.

The rearrangement joins TRBV19 to TRBJ2-7; tentatively, D is TRBD1 (6 bases). The CDR3 covers 15 residues. The germline CDR1 and CDR2 sequences are LNHDA and SQIVND (reference sequence). Trimming shortened V by 1 base and J by 3 bases, and 13 bases separated the two germline ends. The CDR3, as DNA: TGTGCCAGTAGTATAGGATCGGGCAGGGGCTACGAGCAGTACTTC. Amino acid sequence: CASSIGSGRGYEQYF.

The chain recombines TRBV28 with TRBJ1-1; D is possibly TRBD1 (6 bases). The V end lost 6 bases, the J end lost 3 bases, and 17 bases lay between the germline ends. Germline values: CDR1 MDHEN, CDR2 SYDVKM. The CDR3 consists of 15 residues. The CDR3 sequence is CASRRRTDMDTEAFF. The CDR3 bases are TGTGCCAGCAGGCGAAGGACAGACATGGACACTGAAGCTTTCTTT.

The CDR3 DNA follows: TGTGCCAGCAGCGTAGCAGCTAGCAAAGAGACCCAGTACTTC. Protein sequence: CASSVAASKETQYF. V usage is TRBV9 and J usage is TRBJ2-5; tentative D call: TRBD2 (5 bases). Between the trimmed V and J ends, which lost 0 bases and 3 bases, there was a span of 9 bases. Germline CDR1 and CDR2: SGDLS and YYNGEE. The CDR3 has 14 residues.